This section outlines one T cell receptor (beta chain) sequence together with its context. Original processing notes: Reference gene primer amplification gave estimated nucleated cell counts. Clones were sequenced by immunoSEQ multiplex PCR, and TCRdb holds only the in-frame ones, with some missing. V and J calls and clone size are as listed in that table; D and trimming were resolved from the DNA. The sample holds hundreds of thousands of clones, 70% to 90% seen once. The data originate from a study of blood T cell repertoires in COVID-19. Looking at the study overall: Both acute and convalescent COVID-19 samples were obtained from the United States, Italy and Spain. T cells, B-cell-depleted T cells, or PBMCs provided the cDNA or gDNA that served as material.

The CDR3 contains 17 residues. V lost 0 bases and J lost 7, with 20 bases in between. Germline CDR1 is MNHEY and CDR2 is SVGEGT. The sample consisted of peripheral blood. The source is a woman in her 40s who had recovered from COVID-19. The V gene is TRBV6-2 or TRBV6-3, the J gene TRBJ2-3, with a tentative D call TRBD1 (5 bases). The CDR3 region is CASSYSTRRQTENTQYF. The DNA for the CDR3 is TGTGCCAGCAGTTACTCTACCCGCCGACAGACCGAGAATACGCAGTATTTT.